One sample yielded the 17 T cell receptor beta chains listed below, sequenced in a study of T cell changes during pregnancy in multiple sclerosis. Clones were sequenced by immunoSEQ multiplex PCR, and TCRdb holds only the in-frame ones, with some missing. Found here are around 60,000 clones, approximately 94% of them singletons; the top ten hold about 3.5%. The sequencing here drew on CD8+ T cells from peripheral blood mononuclear cells, taken in the third trimester of pregnancy. The receptors shown here come from a female donor with multiple sclerosis, enrolled in a pregnancy study.

V and J are TRBV7-9 and TRBJ2-1; TRBD1 matches at 10 bases. Germline loops: CDR1 SEHNR, CDR2 FQNEAQ (reference sequence). The trim removed 5 bases at V and 3 bases at J, leaving 4 bases unmatched. CDR3 length: 15 amino acids. This chain's CDR3 is CASSPGQGGYNEQFF. CDR3 nucleotide sequence: TGTGCCAGCAGCCCCGGACAGGGGGGCTACAATGAGCAGTTCTTC.

The chain uses TRBV11-2 and TRBJ2-7; 8 bases are shared with TRBD2. The CDR3 spans 14 residues. The J segment lost 2 bases and the V segment lost 3 bases, leaving 3 bases of the junction unmatched. Germline V gene data show CDR1 as SGHAT and CDR2 as FQNNGV. The CDR3 protein is CASSLGLGAYEQYF. The CDR3 nucleotides are TGTGCCAGCAGCTTGGGACTAGGGGCCTACGAGCAGTACTTC.

The V call is TRBV30, the J call TRBJ2-5; 10 bases are shared with TRBD1. The CDR3 totals 15 residues. CDR1 and CDR2 from the germline V gene are GTSNPN and SVGIG (reference sequence). Trimming took 1 base from V and 4 from J; bases not matched to a gene: 6. The CDR3, as DNA: TGTGCCTGGAGTGGGACAGGGGGAGAGGGAGAGACCCAGTACTTC. Protein: CAWSGTGGEGETQYF.

The J gene is TRBJ2-7, the V gene TRBV27; 10 bases fit TRBD2. Germline V lookup: CDR1 MNHEY, CDR2 SMNVEV (reference sequence). V shed 4 bases, J shed 4 bases, and the junction held 7 bases outside the gene matches. The CDR3 extends over 15 amino acids. In DNA form, the CDR3 reads TGTGCCAGCAGTTCGCCGACTAGCGGGCGTTACGAGCAGTACTTC. It codes for CASSSPTSGRYEQYF.

Here the CDR3 reads CASSDLAGGPFETQYF. The CDR3 DNA reads as TGTGCCAGCAGCGATCTAGCGGGAGGGCCGTTCGAGACCCAGTACTTC. The gene calls are TRBV5-6 and TRBJ2-5; 12 bases align to TRBD2. The J segment lost 5 bases and the V segment lost 4 bases, leaving 9 bases of the junction unmatched. The CDR3 loop spans 16 amino acids. CDR1 is SGHDT and CDR2 is YYEEEE in the germline V gene.

V usage is TRBV29-1 and J usage is TRBJ2-3; 13 bases agree with TRBD2. The CDR3 loop spans 14 amino acids. The V gene's germline CDR1 is SQVTM and CDR2 ANQGSEA. The V and J ends lost 6 bases and 4 bases, in that order; junction bases with no gene match: 4. Here the CDR3 reads CSVILAGGPDTQYF. The CDR3 nucleotides are TGCAGCGTAATACTAGCGGGAGGGCCAGATACGCAGTATTTT.

This clone was picked up a small number of times. The rearrangement joins TRBV4-3 to TRBJ2-7, with 8 positions matching TRBD2. CDR3 length: 15 amino acids. V trimming: 0 bases; J trimming: 1 base; junction bases outside the gene matches: 2. CDR1 and CDR2 from the germline V gene are LGHNA and YSLEER. The CDR3 loop is CASSQELAESYEQYF. In DNA form, the CDR3 reads TGCGCCAGCAGCCAAGAACTAGCGGAATCCTACGAGCAGTACTTC.

The chain recombines TRBV30 with TRBJ1-3, with D uncertain. CDR3 size: 18 residues. In germline, CDR1 is GTSNPN, CDR2 SVGIG (reference sequence). The V end was cut by 0 bases, the J end by 0 bases, with 18 bases between. This CDR3 is CAWSVRWQPTSSGNTIYF. In DNA, the CDR3 is TGTGCCTGGAGTGTACGGTGGCAGCCTACTAGCTCTGGAAACACCATATATTTT. The variable domain in full, completed from reference TRBV30 and TRBJ1-3, reads SQTIHQWPATLVQPVGSPLSLECTVEGTSNPNLYWYRQAAGRGLQLLFYSVGIGQISSEVPQNLSASRPQDRQFILSSKKLLLSDSGFYLCAWSVRWQPTSSGNTIYFGEGSWLTVV.

This sequence joins TRBV19 and TRBJ2-2; D is ambiguous. V was pared by 6 bases and J by 6 bases, with 14 bases between. Germline assignment: CDR1 LNHDA and CDR2 SQIVND (reference sequence). The CDR3 loop spans 14 amino acids. CDR3 nucleotide sequence: TGTGCCAGTAGCCCCTTTTTTCGGGCCGGGGAGCTGTTTTTT. Its translation is CASSPFFRAGELFF.

This chain uses TRBV2 with TRBJ2-7, with TRBD1 identical over 11 bases. Trimming took 7 bases from V and 7 from J; bases not matched to a gene: 12. The germline gives CDR1 SNHLY, CDR2 FYNNEI. The CDR3 is 15 amino acids. This CDR3 reads CASTLGQGAHWEQYF. The CDR3 DNA reads TGTGCCAGCACTCTAGGACAGGGGGCCCATTGGGAGCAGTACTTC.

The CDR3 coding sequence is TGCGCCAGCAGCCAAGAGTGGACAGGGGTGAACAAAAACATTCAGTACTTC. This codes for CASSQEWTGVNKNIQYF. The chain carries TRBV4-3 and TRBJ2-4, with 9 bases matching TRBD1. The CDR3 extends over 17 amino acids. Per germline, CDR1 LGHNA and CDR2 YSLEER. V lost 0 bases and J lost 3; bases outside the gene matches: 6.

The chain recombines TRBV7-9 with TRBJ2-1, with 8 bases matching TRBD1. Germline assignment: CDR1 SEHNR and CDR2 FQNEAQ (reference sequence). The CDR3 has 15 amino acids. After removal of 5 bases from V and 3 bases from J, the junction contained 6 bases not matched to a gene. The CDR3 nucleotides read TGTGCCAGCAGCCAGACAGGACAGGGCTACAATGAGCAGTTCTTC. The encoded protein is CASSQTGQGYNEQFF.

The V call is TRBV25-1, the J call TRBJ1-1; D is uncertain. V was cut by 4 bases and J by 4 bases, with 19 bases left in between. This CDR3 comprises 16 residues. CDR1 and CDR2 from the germline V gene are MGHDK and SYGVNS. CDR3 loop: CASSGQKTLEPTEAFF. The DNA for the CDR3 is TGTGCCAGCAGTGGACAAAAAACTTTAGAGCCCACTGAAGCTTTCTTT. Variable domain in full (rest from reference TRBV25-1 and TRBJ1-1): EADIYQTPRYLVIGTGKKITLECSQTMGHDKMYWYQQDPGMELHLIHYSYGVNSTEKGDLSSESTVSRIRTEHFPLTLESARPSHTSQYLCASSGQKTLEPTEAFFGQGTRLTVV.

The gene calls are TRBV5-1 and TRBJ2-1; TRBD1 agrees at 8 bases. The J segment lost 7 bases and the V segment lost 2 bases, leaving 5 bases of the junction unmatched. The CDR3 is 14 amino acids. Germline assignment: CDR1 SGHRS and CDR2 YFSETQ. CDR3 residues: CASSFAGGLNEQFF. The CDR3 DNA follows: TGCGCCAGCAGCTTTGCAGGGGGCTTAAATGAGCAGTTCTTC.

The chain recombines TRBV5-5 with TRBJ2-7; D perhaps matches TRBD2 (5 bases). Germline values: CDR1 SGHKS, CDR2 YYEKEE (reference sequence). The CDR3 spans 15 residues. Between the trimmed V and J ends, which lost 4 bases and 0 bases, there was a span of 14 bases. The CDR3 here is CASSTWELSSYEQYF. The DNA of the CDR3 is TGTGCCAGCAGCACCTGGGAGCTGAGCTCCTACGAGCAGTACTTC.

The V and J genes are TRBV6-6 and TRBJ2-2, with a weak D call TRBD2 (6 bases). The germline CDR1 and CDR2 sequences are MNHNY and SVGAGI (reference sequence). The CDR3 is made up of 16 amino acids. Trimming stripped 0 bases from V and 4 bases from J, with 12 bases between. Here the CDR3 DNA reads TGTGCCAGCAGTTACTCTATTAGCGGAAGCACCGGGGAGCTGTTTTTT. It is translated as CASSYSISGSTGELFF.

V usage is TRBV11-3 and J usage is TRBJ1-5; D perhaps matches TRBD1 (6 bases). Germline CDR1 SGHNT, CDR2 YENEEA. CDR3 length equals 17 residues. Trimming pared 5 bases from V and 3 bases from J, leaving 20 bases between. As DNA, the CDR3 is TGTGCCAGCAGCACAAGCAAGGAATACAGGGACAATCAGCCCCAGCATTTT. It codes for CASSTSKEYRDNQPQHF.